The 30 T cell receptor beta chains reported below all come from one sample, sequenced in a study of blood T cell repertoires in COVID-19. Assay used: immunoSEQ multiplex PCR; TCRdb lists only in-frame clones, some missing. Of fewer than 350,000 clones listed, approximately 91% were seen once; the top ten hold roughly 5.3%. Material: PBMCs or T cells enriched from blood (not recorded which). The source of these receptors is a man in his fifties or sixties who had recovered from COVID-19.

The rearrangement uses TRBV4-3 and TRBJ2-2, with 8 nucleotides matching TRBD2. Germline loops: CDR1 LGHNA, CDR2 YSLEER. With V trimmed by 1 base and J by 4 bases, 5 bases remained unmatched. CDR3 length: 16 residues. CDR3 loop: CASSQGAGVTTGELFF. CDR3 DNA: TGCGCCAGCAGCCAAGGAGCGGGAGTTACCACCGGGGAGCTGTTTTTT.

The rearrangement uses TRBV29-1 and TRBJ2-1; 13 bases align to TRBD2. CDR1 SQVTM and CDR2 ANQGSEA come from the germline V gene. This CDR3 contains 15 residues. The junction had 10 bases not matched to a gene; V was cut back by 7 bases and J by 7 bases. The CDR3 is CSGGTSGVVGNEQFF. DNA for the CDR3: TGCAGCGGAGGGACTAGCGGGGTCGTGGGTAATGAGCAGTTCTTC.

The chain links TRBV6-5 to TRBJ1-6; TRBD1 might be the D (5 bases). The length of the CDR3 is 12 residues. CDR1 is MNHEY, CDR2 SVGAGI, per germline. Trimming removed 6 bases at V and 9 bases at J, with 9 bases between. CDR3 region: CASRGLGSPLHF. CDR3 nucleotides: TGTGCCAGCAGGGGACTCGGTTCACCCCTCCACTTT.

In this sample, this clone turned up a few times. The chain employs TRBV6-5 and TRBJ1-2; D gene ambiguous. V was pared by 8 bases and J by 1 base, with 17 bases between. Germline V CDR1 and CDR2: MNHEY, SVGAGI. The CDR3 is made up of 15 amino acids. CDR3 sequence (DNA): TGTGCCAGCGGCACCCTCGCTGCAGATAACTATGGCTACACCTTC. It is translated as CASGTLAADNYGYTF.

V is TRBV29-1 and J is TRBJ2-1, with 9 nucleotides matching TRBD2. Germline CDR1 SQVTM, CDR2 ANQGSEA. The J segment lost 3 bases and the V segment lost 5 bases, leaving 8 bases of the junction unmatched. CDR3 length: 15 amino acids. Here the CDR3 reads CSVSVIAGVYNEQFF. In DNA form, the CDR3 reads TGCAGCGTTAGCGTGATAGCGGGAGTCTACAATGAGCAGTTCTTC.

The rearrangement uses TRBV7-9 and TRBJ2-5; 14 nucleotides agree with TRBD2. The V and J ends lost 5 bases and 4 bases, in that order; junction bases with no gene match: 9. The CDR3 is 17 residues long. Germline V gene data show CDR1 as SEHNR and CDR2 as FQNEAQ (reference sequence). This chain's CDR3 is CASSRPGTSGSAETQYF. CDR3 bases: TGTGCCAGCAGCCGACCCGGGACTAGCGGGAGTGCAGAGACCCAGTACTTC.

V gene TRBV5-1 combines with J gene TRBJ2-1; 9 positions match TRBD2. Germline loops: CDR1 SGHRS, CDR2 YFSETQ. This CDR3 comprises 15 residues. The ends lost 2 bases at V and 2 bases at J; junction bases unmatched: 2. The CDR3 nucleotides read TGCGCCAGCAGCTTCAGCGGGGGGACCTACAATGAGCAGTTCTTC. It is translated as CASSFSGGTYNEQFF.

This clone was counted a single time. The J gene is TRBJ1-2, the V gene TRBV11-2; D possibly corresponds to TRBD1 (5 bases). Germline V gives CDR1 SGHAT, CDR2 FQNNGV. V lost 7 bases to trimming and J lost 4 bases, with 19 bases between them. CDR3 size: 15 residues. The CDR3 reads CASTFLGGSTYGYTF. For the CDR3, the DNA is TGTGCCAGCACCTTCTTGGGGGGGAGCACCTATGGCTACACCTTC.

This clone appeared once. The chain combines TRBV24-1 with TRBJ2-5, with 8 bases identical to TRBD2. The length of the CDR3 is 17 residues. The V segment lost 0 bases and the J segment 2 bases; nucleotides outside the gene matches: 7. Germline V gene data show CDR1 as KGHDR and CDR2 as SFDVKD. The CDR3 spells CATSDLTGTRGQETQYF. The CDR3 nucleotides are TGTGCCACCAGTGATTTGACCGGGACTAGAGGTCAAGAGACCCAGTACTTC.

This sequence joins TRBV5-1 and TRBJ2-5; the match to TRBD1 covers 11 bases. Germline assignment: CDR1 SGHRS and CDR2 YFSETQ. The CDR3 covers 16 residues. With V trimmed by 2 bases and J by 0 bases, 3 bases remained unmatched. CDR3 nucleotide sequence: TGCGCCAGCAGCTTAGGGACAGGGGGGTACCAAGAGACCCAGTACTTC. This translates into CASSLGTGGYQETQYF.

This clone was recorded a few times. V gene TRBV5-4 combines with J gene TRBJ1-2, with a possible D match to TRBD1 (5 bases). The V and J ends lost 5 bases and 7 bases respectively, with 21 bases between them. The CDR3 totals 15 residues. CDR1 SGHNT and CDR2 YYREEE come from the germline V gene (reference sequence). In nucleotides, the CDR3 is TGTGCCAGCAGTTCAGCCCAGGGCACCCGGCCTGGCTACACCTTC. As protein: CASSSAQGTRPGYTF. The full variable domain, completed using reference TRBV5-4 and TRBJ1-2, is ETGVTQSPTHLIKTRGQQVTLRCSSQSGHNTVSWYQQALGQGPQFIFQYYREEENGRGNFPPRFSGLQFPNYSSELNVNALELDDSALYLCASSSAQGTRPGYTFGSGTRLTVV.

The sample holds one count of this clone. The CDR3 coding sequence is TGTGCCATCAGCCAGGGGTCAGGCAATCAGCCCCAGCATTTT. Translation: CAISQGSGNQPQHF. The V gene is TRBV10-3, the J gene TRBJ1-5; possible D gene TRBD1, 6 bases. Germline CDR1 is ENHRY and CDR2 is SYGVKD. Trimming shortened V by 6 bases and J by 2 bases, and 11 bases separated the two germline ends. The CDR3 has 14 amino acids.

This clone has a handful of counts. CDR3 nucleotides: TGTGCCAGCAGCGAACCGGGACAGGGTGACGAGCAGTACTTC. Residues: CASSEPGQGDEQYF. The chain employs TRBV7-3 and TRBJ2-7, with TRBD1 identical over 9 bases. The germline V gene encodes CDR1 SGHTA and CDR2 FQGTGA. The CDR3 consists of 14 residues. J was trimmed by 5 bases and V by 5 bases; bases with no gene match: 7.

The chain carries TRBV19 and TRBJ2-7; 7 bases map to TRBD1. The CDR3 is made up of 14 amino acids. J lost 3 bases, V lost 11 bases, and 13 bases had no gene match. From germline, CDR1 is LNHDA and CDR2 SQIVND (reference sequence). Here the CDR3 DNA reads TGTGCCTCGGCACAGGGACAGAGCCACTACGAGCAGTACTTC. Encoded protein: CASAQGQSHYEQYF.

The V call is TRBV5-1, the J call TRBJ2-1, with TRBD2 identical over 9 bases. This CDR3 is built from 15 residues. J lost 9 bases, V lost 3 bases, and 10 bases had no gene match. The germline V gene has CDR1 SGHRS and CDR2 YFSETQ. The CDR3: CASSWNSGRTGEQFF. The CDR3 DNA reads as TGCGCCAGCAGCTGGAATAGCGGGAGAACGGGTGAGCAGTTCTTC.

The count of this clone is one. The chain recombines TRBV2 with TRBJ2-7, with D perhaps TRBD1 (6 bases). Trimming pared 6 bases from V and 4 bases from J, leaving 25 bases between. Germline values: CDR1 SNHLY, CDR2 FYNNEI. The CDR3 runs to 17 residues. CDR3: CASSYVQARGMEYEQYF. The CDR3 coding sequence is TGTGCCAGCAGCTATGTACAAGCCAGGGGTATGGAGTACGAGCAGTACTTC.

The chain combines TRBV11-2 with TRBJ2-7, with 12 bases lining up with TRBD2. Per germline, CDR1 SGHAT and CDR2 FQNNGV. CDR3 length: 16 residues. With 1 base clipped from V and 5 bases from J, the junction kept 6 bases outside the gene matches. CDR3 DNA sequence: TGTGCCAGCAGCTTAGGCGCTAGCGGGAGGGTCGACGAGCAGTACTTC. It encodes CASSLGASGRVDEQYF.

CDR3 amino acids: CASSLEGGLNSPLHF. The DNA of the CDR3 is TGTGCCAGCAGCTTAGAGGGCGGGTTAAATTCACCCCTCCACTTT. V is TRBV7-8 and J is TRBJ1-6, with no clear D. The CDR3 is 15 residues long. V lost 1 base to trimming and J lost 7 bases, with 11 bases between them. Per germline, CDR1 SGHVS and CDR2 FQNEAQ.

The chain uses TRBV7-9 and TRBJ1-2; maybe TRBD1 (6 bases). V lost 8 bases to trimming and J lost 1 base, with 20 bases between them. Germline V gene sequence: CDR1 SEHNR, CDR2 FQNEAQ (reference sequence). The CDR3 is 16 amino acids. CDR3 DNA: TGTGCCAGCGGGGAGTGGGCAGGGGAGTTTAACTATGGCTACACCTTC. This translates into CASGEWAGEFNYGYTF.

This chain uses TRBV6-2 or TRBV6-3 with TRBJ1-5, with TRBD1 as a possible D gene (5 bases). Germline CDR1 and CDR2: MNHEY and SVGEGT. The CDR3 extends over 15 amino acids. The germline V and J ends were trimmed by 6 bases and 5 bases, with 17 bases remaining between them. CDR3 loop: CASSSWGGDDQPQHF. CDR3 in DNA: TGTGCCAGCAGCTCCTGGGGGGGGGACGATCAGCCCCAGCATTTT.

This CDR3 is CASSSGLNYGYTF. DNA of the CDR3: TGTGCCAGCAGTTCCGGACTGAACTATGGCTACACCTTC. This sequence joins TRBV6-2 or TRBV6-3 and TRBJ1-2; the D is unclear. V lost 4 bases and J 2 bases, leaving 8 bases between the germline ends. Germline CDR1 reads MNHEY; CDR2 reads SVGEGT. The CDR3 contains 13 residues.

V gene TRBV6-5 combines with J gene TRBJ1-2, with D perhaps TRBD1 (6 bases). The CDR3 spans 15 residues. The germline V and J ends were trimmed by 3 bases and 4 bases, with 15 bases remaining between them. Germline loops: CDR1 MNHEY, CDR2 SVGAGI. CDR3 amino acids: CASSYDQGQTYGYTF. The CDR3 DNA sequence: TGTGCCAGCAGTTATGATCAGGGACAAACCTATGGCTACACCTTC.

The chain is built from TRBV12-3 or TRBV12-4 and TRBJ2-7; D uncertain. The V and J ends lost 4 bases and 1 base respectively, with 2 bases between them. The CDR3 runs 11 residues. The CDR3 loop reads CASSSSYEQYF. Here the CDR3 DNA reads TGTGCCAGCAGTTCTTCCTACGAGCAGTACTTC.

CDR3 residues: CASSRRDRDSYEQYF. In nucleotides, the CDR3 is TGTGCCAGCAGTCGCCGGGACAGGGATTCCTACGAGCAGTACTTC. The rearrangement uses TRBV28 and TRBJ2-7; TRBD1 matches at 9 bases. Trimming took 5 bases from V and 1 from J; bases not matched to a gene: 6. Germline values: CDR1 MDHEN, CDR2 SYDVKM. The CDR3 has 15 amino acids.

This rearrangement joins TRBV5-1 to TRBJ1-2; 10 bases are shared with TRBD1. The length of the CDR3 is 16 residues. Germline V CDR1 and CDR2: SGHRS, YFSETQ. Germline trimming cut 0 bases from V and 4 bases from J; bases unmatched to any gene: 6. The CDR3 sequence is CASSLGSTGGPYGYTF. CDR3 sequence (DNA): TGCGCCAGCAGCTTGGGGTCGACAGGGGGCCCCTATGGCTACACCTTC.

The chain employs TRBV2 and TRBJ2-3, with unresolved D. Germline CDR1 and CDR2: SNHLY and FYNNEI. CDR3 length: 13 amino acids. Trimming shortened V by 6 bases and J by 5 bases, and 12 bases separated the two germline ends. The CDR3 sequence: CASRVNGGDTQYF. For the CDR3, the DNA is TGTGCCAGCAGAGTGAACGGCGGAGATACGCAGTATTTT. Complete variable domain (other parts from reference TRBV2 and TRBJ2-3): EPEVTQTPSHQVTQMGQEVILRCVPISNHLYFYWYRQILGQKVEFLVSFYNNEISEKSEIFDDQFSVERPDGSNFTLKIRSTKLEDSAMYFCASRVNGGDTQYFGPGTRLTVL.

The DNA for the CDR3 is TGTGCCAGCTCAGGCGATGGACTAGCGGGAGCTAGCGAGCAGTACTTC. It translates to CASSGDGLAGASEQYF. The rearrangement uses TRBV18 and TRBJ2-7; 13 positions agree with TRBD2. This CDR3 region has 16 residues. In germline, CDR1 is KGHSH, CDR2 LQKENI. J lost 6 bases, V lost 5 bases, and 10 bases had no gene match.

This chain joins TRBV6-1 and TRBJ2-7, with D possibly matching TRBD1 (7 bases). Germline-derived CDR1 and CDR2 are MNHNS and SASEGT. This CDR3 is 17 amino acids long. The germline V and J ends were trimmed by 2 bases and 0 bases, with 17 bases remaining between them. CDR3 DNA sequence: TGTGCCAGCAGTGAAAGGCGGGACAGCCAACTCTCCTACGAGCAGTACTTC. It is translated as CASSERRDSQLSYEQYF.

This chain joins TRBV7-9 and TRBJ2-7, with D perhaps matching TRBD2 (6 bases). The CDR3 is 14 amino acids. V shed 5 bases and J shed 0 bases, with 11 bases lying between them. From germline, CDR1 is SEHNR and CDR2 FQNEAQ (reference sequence). CDR3 nucleotides: TGTGCCAGCAGCCCCGGGACTCACTCCTACGAGCAGTACTTC. As protein: CASSPGTHSYEQYF.

This sequence joins TRBV19 and TRBJ2-5; the match to TRBD2 covers 8 bases. Germline loops: CDR1 LNHDA, CDR2 SQIVND (reference sequence). V shed 5 bases, J shed 1 base, and the junction held 3 bases outside the gene matches. The CDR3 has 14 amino acids. This chain's CDR3 is CASSVSGVQETQYF. The CDR3 nucleotides read TGTGCCAGTAGTGTTAGCGGGGTCCAAGAGACCCAGTACTTC.